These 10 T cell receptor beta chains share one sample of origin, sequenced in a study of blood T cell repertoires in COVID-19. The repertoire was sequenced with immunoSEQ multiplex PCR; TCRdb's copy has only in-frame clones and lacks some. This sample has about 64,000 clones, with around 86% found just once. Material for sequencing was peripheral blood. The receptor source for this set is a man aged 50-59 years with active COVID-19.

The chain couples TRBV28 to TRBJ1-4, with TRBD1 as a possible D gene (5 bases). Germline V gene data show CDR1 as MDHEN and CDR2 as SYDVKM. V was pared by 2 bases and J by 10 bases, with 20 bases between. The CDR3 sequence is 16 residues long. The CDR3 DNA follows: TGTGCCAGCAGTTTAGTGGAGGGCCGAGGGGTGGGAAAACTGTTTTTT. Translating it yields CASSLVEGRGVGKLFF.

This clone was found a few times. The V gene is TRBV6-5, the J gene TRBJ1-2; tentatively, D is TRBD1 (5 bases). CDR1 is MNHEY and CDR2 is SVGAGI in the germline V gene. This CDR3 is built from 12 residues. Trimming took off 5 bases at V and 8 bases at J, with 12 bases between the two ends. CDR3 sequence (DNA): TGTGCCAGCAGTCCGGGACTGGGAGGCTACACCTTC. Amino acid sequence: CASSPGLGGYTF.

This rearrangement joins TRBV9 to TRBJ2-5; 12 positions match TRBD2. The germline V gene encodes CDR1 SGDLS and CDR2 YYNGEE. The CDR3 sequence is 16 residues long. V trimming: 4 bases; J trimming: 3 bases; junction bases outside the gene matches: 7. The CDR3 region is CASSPLAGGPEETQYF. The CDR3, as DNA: TGTGCCAGCAGCCCGCTAGCGGGGGGGCCAGAAGAGACCCAGTACTTC.

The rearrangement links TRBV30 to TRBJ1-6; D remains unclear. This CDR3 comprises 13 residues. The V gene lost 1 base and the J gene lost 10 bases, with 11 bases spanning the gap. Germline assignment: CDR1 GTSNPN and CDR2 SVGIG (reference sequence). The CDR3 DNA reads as TGTGCCTGGAGTGAAAACAGCAACTCACCCCTCCACTTT. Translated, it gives CAWSENSNSPLHF.

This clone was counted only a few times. CDR3 in amino acids: CASSLDRDSNYGYTF. CDR3 nucleotides: TGTGCCAGCAGCTTGGACCGGGACAGTAACTATGGCTACACCTTC. The chain joins TRBV5-4 to TRBJ1-2, with 7 nucleotides matching TRBD1. Per the germline V gene, CDR1 is SGHNT and CDR2 is YYREEE (reference sequence). The V segment lost 0 bases and the J segment 1 base; nucleotides outside the gene matches: 3. The CDR3 length is 15 residues.

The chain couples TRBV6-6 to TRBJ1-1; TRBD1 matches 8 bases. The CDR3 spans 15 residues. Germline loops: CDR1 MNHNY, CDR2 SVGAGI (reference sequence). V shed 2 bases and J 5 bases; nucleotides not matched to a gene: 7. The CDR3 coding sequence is TGTGCCAGCAGTTACCCGCCGGACAGGGAGACTGAAGCTTTCTTT. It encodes CASSYPPDRETEAFF.

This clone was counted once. CDR3 sequence reads: CASSQERRVGRTEAFF. The CDR3 DNA follows: TGTGCCAGCAGCCAAGAACGCAGGGTGGGGAGGACTGAAGCTTTCTTT. The chain couples TRBV3-1 (or the pseudogene TRBV3-2) to TRBJ1-1; D may be TRBD1 (5 bases). Germline loops: CDR1 LGHDT, CDR2 YNNKEL (reference sequence). This CDR3 is built from 16 residues. Between the trimmed V and J ends, which lost 0 bases and 5 bases, there was a span of 16 bases.

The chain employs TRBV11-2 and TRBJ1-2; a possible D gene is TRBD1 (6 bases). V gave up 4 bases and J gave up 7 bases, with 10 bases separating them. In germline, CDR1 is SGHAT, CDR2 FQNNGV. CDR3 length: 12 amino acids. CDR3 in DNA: TGTGCCAGCAGCTCCGGGACATTTGGCTACACCTTC. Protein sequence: CASSSGTFGYTF.

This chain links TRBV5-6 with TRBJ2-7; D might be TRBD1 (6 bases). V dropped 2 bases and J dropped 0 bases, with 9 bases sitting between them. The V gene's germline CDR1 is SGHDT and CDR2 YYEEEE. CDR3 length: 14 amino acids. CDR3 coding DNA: TGTGCCAGCAGCTTCAGGGGCCTCTCCTACGAGCAGTACTTC. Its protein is CASSFRGLSYEQYF.

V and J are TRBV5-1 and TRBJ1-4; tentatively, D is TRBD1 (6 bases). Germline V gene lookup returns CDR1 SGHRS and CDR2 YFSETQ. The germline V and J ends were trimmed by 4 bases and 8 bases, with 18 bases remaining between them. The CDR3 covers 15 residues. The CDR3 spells CASSPGGGSEEKLFF. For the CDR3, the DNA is TGCGCCAGCAGCCCCGGGGGGGGCTCGGAGGAAAAACTGTTTTTT.